What follows describes a single T cell receptor beta chain. Antigen unknown. Time point of the sample: week 47, end of study. Vaccination comprised doses that each held 300 ug of mutant IDH1 20-mer peptide, plus topical imiquimod. Trimming took 6 bases from V and 1 from J, leaving 10 bases between them. Germline CDR1 is MNHEY and CDR2 is SMNVEV (reference sequence). The CDR3 contains 13 residues. The entry originates in a study of a mutant IDH1 vaccine in newly diagnosed glioma. Study outcomes and limitations: Changes in the top peripheral T cell clonotypes seemingly had no bearing on pseudoprogression.

The data were produced by immunoSEQ multiplex PCR, yet TCRdb's version contains in-frame clones alone and is incomplete. Among about 83,000 clones listed, 75% to 85% were seen once. The receptor was isolated from a man in his forties or fifties with glioma. The chain combines TRBV27 with TRBJ2-7; maybe TRBD1 (7 bases). Sequenced material: PBMCs, taken from a glioma patient whose treatment included an IDH1 peptide vaccine. CDR3 residues: CASRRDSSYEQYF. The CDR3 nucleotides are TGTGCCAGCAGGCGGGACAGTTCCTACGAGCAGTACTTC.